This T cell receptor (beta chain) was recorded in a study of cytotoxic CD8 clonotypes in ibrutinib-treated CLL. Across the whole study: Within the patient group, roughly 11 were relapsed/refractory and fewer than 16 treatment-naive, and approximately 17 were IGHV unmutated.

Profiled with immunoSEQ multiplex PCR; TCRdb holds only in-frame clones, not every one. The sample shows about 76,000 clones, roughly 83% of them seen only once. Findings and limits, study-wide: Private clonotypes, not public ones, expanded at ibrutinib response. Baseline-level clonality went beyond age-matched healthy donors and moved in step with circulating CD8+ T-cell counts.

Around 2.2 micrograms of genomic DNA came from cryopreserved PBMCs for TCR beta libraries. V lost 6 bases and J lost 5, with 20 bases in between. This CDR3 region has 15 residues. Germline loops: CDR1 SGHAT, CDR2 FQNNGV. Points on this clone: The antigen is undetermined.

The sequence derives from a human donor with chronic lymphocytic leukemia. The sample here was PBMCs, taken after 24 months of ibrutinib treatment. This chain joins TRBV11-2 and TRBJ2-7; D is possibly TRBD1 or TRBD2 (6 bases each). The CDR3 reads CASSFFRGLSHEQYF. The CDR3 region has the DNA TGTGCCAGCAGTTTTTTTCGGGGGCTTTCCCACGAGCAGTACTTC.